This T cell receptor beta chain was retrieved from a study of technical replicates of blood from a few donors. Germline V CDR1 and CDR2: MNHEY, SMNVEV (reference sequence). The V end lost 3 bases, the J end lost 8 bases, and 31 bases lay between the germline ends. This CDR3 is built from 20 residues. This table comes from immunoSEQ multiplex PCR, and its TCRdb copy is limited to in-frame clones, with some not included. In the table there are 60,000 to 85,000 clones, 94% of which are singletons. The sequence derives from a human donor in good health. The source material was T cells isolated from PBMCs. This sequence joins TRBV27 and TRBJ2-2; D remains unclear. The CDR3 nucleotides are TGTGCCAGCAGTTTCGGCCCCGGCGTCCCCAGGTGCGTATGTGCTGGGGAGCTGTTTTTT. Protein product: CASSFGPGVPRCVCAGELFF.